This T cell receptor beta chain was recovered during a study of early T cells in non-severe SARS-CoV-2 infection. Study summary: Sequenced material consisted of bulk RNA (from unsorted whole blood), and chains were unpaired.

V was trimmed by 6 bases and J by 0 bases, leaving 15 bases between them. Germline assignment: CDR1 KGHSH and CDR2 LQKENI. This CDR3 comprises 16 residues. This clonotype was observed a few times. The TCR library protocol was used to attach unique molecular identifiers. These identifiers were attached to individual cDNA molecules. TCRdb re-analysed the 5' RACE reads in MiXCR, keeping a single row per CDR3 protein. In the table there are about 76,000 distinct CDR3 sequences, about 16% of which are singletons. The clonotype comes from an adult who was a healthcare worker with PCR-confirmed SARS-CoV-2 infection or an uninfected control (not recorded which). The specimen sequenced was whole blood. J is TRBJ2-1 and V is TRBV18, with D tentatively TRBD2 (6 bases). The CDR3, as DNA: TGTGCCAGCTCCCGGGACTCTCGAAGCTCCTACAATGAGCAGTTCTTC. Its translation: CASSRDSRSSYNEQFF.